The rows below give T cell receptor beta chains drawn from one sample of a study of read filtering for tumor transcriptome and immune sequencing. TCRdb fed the reads into MiXCR, producing one record per CDR3 protein. Found here are 35,000 to 50,000 distinct CDR3 sequences, about 20% of them singletons; the top ten hold less than 45%. The sequencing sample was made of a population of CD138-negative cells sorted from bone marrow. These receptors all come from a donor at least 40 years old with multiple myeloma. CDR3s include the opening cysteine and the closing phenylalanine or tryptophan. The D gene is left open where the match is weak. A row's size may be missing; if present it is once, few, many or a size class.

TRBJ2-2 many TRBD1 TRBV4-1 TGCGCCAGCAGGCGACTTCCACGGGACAGGGAAACCGGGGAGCTGTTTTTT CASRRLPRDRETGELFF
TRBJ2-1 many TRBD2 TRBV29-1 TGCAGCGTTGAAGGTTCCGGGGGGGACGGGGGAGAGCAGTTCTTC CSVEGSGGDGGEQFF
TRBJ2-3 many TRBD1 TRBV10-3 TGTGCCATCAGCAACCGGGACAGGGAAGGAGATACGCAGTATTTT CAISNRDREGDTQYF
TRBJ2-7 many TRBD1 TRBV12-3/TRBV12-4 TGTGCCAGCAGTTGGGACAGAGGCTACGAGCAGTACTTC CASSWDRGYEQYF
TRBJ2-7 many . TRBV7-9 TGTGCCAGCAGCTTAGACTGGCAGCCCTACGAGCAGTACTTC CASSLDWQPYEQYF
TRBJ2-6 many TRBD1 TRBV5-1 TGCGCCAGCAGAACCGGGACAGTCTCTGGGGCCAACGTCCTGACTTTC CASRTGTVSGANVLTF
TRBJ2-5 many TRBD2 TRBV6-1 TGTGCCAGCGACCAAAGCGGGACTGAGACCCAGTACTTC CASDQSGTETQYF
TRBJ2-1 . . TRBV28 TGTGCTAGCAGTTTCGCCAGAGAGACAATCCGCTCCTACAATGAGCAGTTCTTC CASSFARETIRSYNEQFF
TRBJ1-1 many . TRBV7-9 TGTGCCAGCAGCCGGGGGGACACTGAAGCTTTCTTT CASSRGDTEAFF
TRBJ2-3 many . TRBV7-7 TGTGCCAGCAGCCTAGGATCGGGGACTAGCACAGATACGCAGTATTTT CASSLGSGTSTDTQYF
TRBJ2-2 many . TRBV4-2 TGTGCCAGCAGCCAAGGGAACTTCCTGAACACCGGGGAGCTGTTTTTT CASSQGNFLNTGELFF
TRBJ2-5 many . TRBV28 TGTGCCAGCAGTTTCCCCCCGGCAGGACAGCAAGAGACCCAGTACTTC CASSFPPAGQQETQYF
TRBJ2-2 few . TRBV30 TGTGCCTGGAGTGTATACAGTCCGAACACCGGGGAGCTGTTTTTT CAWSVYSPNTGELFF
TRBJ1-4 many TRBD1 TRBV20-1 TGCAGTGCTAGAAAAGGGGGCTCGAATGAAAAACTGTTTTTT CSARKGGSNEKLFF
TRBJ1-5 many . TRBV28 TGTGCCGGCAGAAGGGGGACATCGAGCAATCAGCCCCAGCATTTT CAGRRGTSSNQPQHF
TRBJ1-5 . TRBD1 TRBV6-2/TRBV6-3 TGTGCCAGCAGATATAGGGACAGGGAAGGGCCAGGATCAGCGAGGCATTTT CASRYRDREGPGSARHF
TRBJ1-5 few . TRBV6-5 TGTGCCAGCAGTTATGGGGGTTTCAATCAGCCCCAGCATTTT CASSYGGFNQPQHF
TRBJ2-7 many . TRBV7-2 TGTGCCAGCAGCAGCGGGTGGGAACTTAGGAACGAGCAGTACTTC CASSSGWELRNEQYF
TRBJ1-4 many . TRBV7-9 TGTGCCAGCTCCGTTTCGGCCGGTGGTGAAAAACTGTTTTTT CASSVSAGGEKLFF
TRBJ2-7 many . TRBV28 TGTGCCAGCAGTTTGGAATACGAGCAGTACTTC CASSLEYEQYF
TRBJ1-5 . . TRBV20-1 TGCAGTGCTATTAGGGGGGGGGGCAAGAGCAATCAGCCCCAGCATTTT CSAIRGGGKSNQPQHF
TRBJ2-1 . . TRBV3-1 TGTGCCAGCAGCCCGGACTCCTACAATGAGCAGTTCTTC CASSPDSYNEQFF
TRBJ2-1 many . TRBV23-1 TGCGCCAGCAGTCAATCTACGAGTCGGCGGTTCTTC CASSQSTSRRFF
TRBJ2-1 many TRBD2 TRBV20-1 TGCAGTGCTAGAGTGACTAGCTCAGGGAATGAGCAGTTCTTC CSARVTSSGNEQFF
TRBJ2-7 many . TRBV28 TGTGCCAGCAGTTCAGGGACTCTACCCTACGAGCAGTACTTC CASSSGTLPYEQYF
TRBJ1-1 many . TRBV28 TGTGCCAGCGAGTATAGGGGGAACACTGAAGCTTTCTTT CASEYRGNTEAFF
TRBJ2-1 medium-sized . TRBV19 TGTGCCAGTAGCCTAGATCCCGGGGCCTACAATGAGCAGTTCTTC CASSLDPGAYNEQFF
TRBJ1-5 many . TRBV15 TGTGCCACCAGCAGAGATCGGGCAGGGTGGGGTCAGCCCCAGCATTTT CATSRDRAGWGQPQHF
TRBJ2-1 few . TRBV20-1 TGCAGTGCTCGAGCGGGACACGACTCCTACAATGAGCAGTTCTTC CSARAGHDSYNEQFF
TRBJ1-4 . . TRBV11-2 TGTGCCAGCAGCTTAGAGCTTGCAACTAATGAAAAACTGTTTTTT CASSLELATNEKLFF
TRBJ1-6 medium-sized . TRBV28 TGTGCCAGCAGTTTATCAGGAGGCGGTGGATCACCCCTCCACTTT CASSLSGGGGSPLHF